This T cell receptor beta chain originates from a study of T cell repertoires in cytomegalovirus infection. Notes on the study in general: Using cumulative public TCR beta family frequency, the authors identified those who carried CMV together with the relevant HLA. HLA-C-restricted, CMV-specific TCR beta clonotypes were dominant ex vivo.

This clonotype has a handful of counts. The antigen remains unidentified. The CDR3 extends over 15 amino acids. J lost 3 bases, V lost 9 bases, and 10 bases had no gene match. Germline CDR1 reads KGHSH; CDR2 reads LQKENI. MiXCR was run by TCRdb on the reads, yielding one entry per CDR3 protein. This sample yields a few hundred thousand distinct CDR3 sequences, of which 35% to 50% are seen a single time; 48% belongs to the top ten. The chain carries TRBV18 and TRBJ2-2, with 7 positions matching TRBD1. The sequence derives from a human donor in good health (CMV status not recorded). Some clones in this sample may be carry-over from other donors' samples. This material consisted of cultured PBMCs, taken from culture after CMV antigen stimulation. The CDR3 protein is CASSSRQGDTGELFF. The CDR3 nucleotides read TGTGCCAGTTCATCCAGACAGGGCGACACCGGGGAGCTGTTTTTT.